The present T cell receptor (beta chain) was sequenced within a study of T cells in Graves' hyperthyroidism and ophthalmopathy. Regions amplified from RNA transcripts were the TCR beta CDR3 regions. TCR CDR3 regions were first amplified by RT-PCR with HTBI primers. TCRdb reanalysed the multiplex PCR reads using MiXCR and keeps one entry per CDR3 protein. In the table there are about 350,000 distinct CDR3 sequences, approximately 15% of which are singletons. Per germline, CDR1 MNHNS and CDR2 SASEGT. The CDR3 totals 13 residues. V was trimmed by 6 bases and J by 7 bases, leaving 13 bases between them. This clonotype has at least ten counts.

This TCR derives from a woman in her 30s with Graves' hyperthyroidism. The chain links TRBV6-1 to TRBJ1-5; D call uncertain. Specimen: blood. CDR3 sequence reads: CASRTAFGQPQHF. The CDR3 DNA reads TGTGCCAGCAGGACGGCTTTTGGACAGCCCCAGCATTTT.